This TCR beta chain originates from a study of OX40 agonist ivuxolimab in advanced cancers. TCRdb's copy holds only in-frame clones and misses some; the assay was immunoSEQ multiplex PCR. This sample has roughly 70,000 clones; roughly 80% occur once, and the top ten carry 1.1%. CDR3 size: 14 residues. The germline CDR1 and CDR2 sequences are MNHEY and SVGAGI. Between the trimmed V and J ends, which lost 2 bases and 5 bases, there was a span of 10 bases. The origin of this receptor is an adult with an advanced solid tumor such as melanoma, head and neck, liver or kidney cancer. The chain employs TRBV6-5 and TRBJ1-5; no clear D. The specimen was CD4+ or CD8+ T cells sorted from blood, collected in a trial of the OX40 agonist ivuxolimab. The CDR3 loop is CASSYGPVYQPQHF. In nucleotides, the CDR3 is TGTGCCAGCAGTTACGGACCCGTTTATCAGCCCCAGCATTTT.